What follows is one TCR beta chain and its context. The authors amplified TCR beta CDR3 regions, and they did so from RNA transcripts for repertoire sequencing. After a first-round RT-PCR with HTBI primers, a second-round multiplex PCR was run. Using its own MiXCR run on the multiplex PCR reads, TCRdb lists one record per CDR3 protein. The sample holds around 590,000 distinct CDR3 sequences, about 40% seen once. The sample comes from a study of Graves' ophthalmopathy and Graves' hyperthyroidism. Trimming pared 6 bases from V and 3 bases from J, leaving 11 bases between. CDR1 is MGHDK and CDR2 is SYGVNS in the germline V gene. This CDR3 is built from 14 residues.

The sequence came from an adult man with Graves' hyperthyroidism. V and J are TRBV25-1 and TRBJ1-4, with D possibly TRBD1 on 5 matching bases. Specimen: peripheral blood or thyroid tissue (not recorded which). CDR3 sequence reads: CASRETVANEKLFF. CDR3 sequence (DNA): TGTGCCAGCAGGGAGACAGTCGCTAATGAAAAACTGTTTTTT.